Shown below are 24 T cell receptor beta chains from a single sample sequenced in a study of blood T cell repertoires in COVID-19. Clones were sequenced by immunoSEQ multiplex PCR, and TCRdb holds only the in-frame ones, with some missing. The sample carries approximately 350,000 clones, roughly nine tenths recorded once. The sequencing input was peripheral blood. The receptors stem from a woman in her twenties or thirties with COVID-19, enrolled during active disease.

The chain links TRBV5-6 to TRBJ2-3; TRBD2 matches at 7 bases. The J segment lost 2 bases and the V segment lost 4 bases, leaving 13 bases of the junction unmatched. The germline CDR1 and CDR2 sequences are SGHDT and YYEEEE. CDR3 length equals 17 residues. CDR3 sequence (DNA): TGTGCCAGCAGCGCCCACCCTAGCGGTAGCTTCACAGATACGCAGTATTTT. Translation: CASSAHPSGSFTDTQYF.

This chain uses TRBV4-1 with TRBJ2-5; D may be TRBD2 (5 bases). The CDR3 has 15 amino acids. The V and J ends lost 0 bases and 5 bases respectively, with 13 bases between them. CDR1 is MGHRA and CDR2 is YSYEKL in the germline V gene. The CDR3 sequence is CASSQDLGRRETQYF. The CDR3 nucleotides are TGCGCCAGCAGCCAAGATCTCGGACGGAGGGAGACCCAGTACTTC.

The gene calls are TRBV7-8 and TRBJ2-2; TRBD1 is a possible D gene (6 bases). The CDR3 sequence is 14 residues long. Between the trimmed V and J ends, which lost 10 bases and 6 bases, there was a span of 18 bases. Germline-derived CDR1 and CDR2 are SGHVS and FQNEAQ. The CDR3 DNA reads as TGTGCCACCAGTCTAGGGGGATGGCCCGGGGAGCTGTTTTTT. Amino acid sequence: CATSLGGWPGELFF.

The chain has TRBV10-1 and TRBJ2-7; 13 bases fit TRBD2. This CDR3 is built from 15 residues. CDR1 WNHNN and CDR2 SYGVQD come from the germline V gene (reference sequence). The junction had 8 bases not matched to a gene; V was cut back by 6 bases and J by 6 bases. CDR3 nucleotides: TGCGCCAGCAGCTCAGGACTAGCGGGGGACGGCGAGCAGTACGTC. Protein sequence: CASSSGLAGDGEQYV.

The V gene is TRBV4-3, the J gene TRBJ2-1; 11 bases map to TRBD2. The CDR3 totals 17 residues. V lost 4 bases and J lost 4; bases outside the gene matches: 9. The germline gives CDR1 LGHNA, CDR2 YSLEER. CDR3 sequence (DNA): TGCGCCAGCAGCCTGCAACTCGGGACTAGCGGATACAATGAGCAGTTCTTC. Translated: CASSLQLGTSGYNEQFF.

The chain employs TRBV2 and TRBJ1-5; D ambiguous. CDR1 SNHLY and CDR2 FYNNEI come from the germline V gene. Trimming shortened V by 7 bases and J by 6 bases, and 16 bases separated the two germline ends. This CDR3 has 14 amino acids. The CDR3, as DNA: TGTGCCAGCAAAGGCAGCGGCCGGGGTCAGCCCCAGCATTTT. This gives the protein CASKGSGRGQPQHF.

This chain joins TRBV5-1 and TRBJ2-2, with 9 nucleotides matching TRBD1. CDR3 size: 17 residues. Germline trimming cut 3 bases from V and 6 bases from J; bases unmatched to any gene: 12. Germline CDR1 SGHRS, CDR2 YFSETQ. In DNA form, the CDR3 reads TGCGCCAGCAGCTGGAGAACAGGGGGCGCTTATGCCGGGGAGCTGTTTTTT. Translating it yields CASSWRTGGAYAGELFF.

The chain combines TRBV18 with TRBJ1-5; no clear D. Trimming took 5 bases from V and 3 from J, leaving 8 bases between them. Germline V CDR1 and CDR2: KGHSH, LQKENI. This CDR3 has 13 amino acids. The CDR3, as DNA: TGTGCCAGCTCAGGTCAGGCCAATCAGCCCCAGCATTTT. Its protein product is CASSGQANQPQHF.

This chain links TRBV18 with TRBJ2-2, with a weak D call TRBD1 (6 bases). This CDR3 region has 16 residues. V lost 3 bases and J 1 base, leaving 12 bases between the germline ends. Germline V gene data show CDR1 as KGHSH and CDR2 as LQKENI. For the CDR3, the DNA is TGTGCCAGCTCACCGTTGGGGGCTCTGAACACCGGGGAGCTGTTTTTT. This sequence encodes CASSPLGALNTGELFF.

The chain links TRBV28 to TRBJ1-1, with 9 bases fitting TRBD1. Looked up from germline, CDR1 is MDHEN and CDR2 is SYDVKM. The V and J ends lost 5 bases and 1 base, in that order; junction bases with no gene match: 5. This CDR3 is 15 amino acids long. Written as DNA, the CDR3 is TGTGCCAGCAGTCGACAGGGGGTGAAGAACACTGAAGCTTTCTTT. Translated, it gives CASSRQGVKNTEAFF. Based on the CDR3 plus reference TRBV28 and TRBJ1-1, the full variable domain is DVKVTQSSRYLVKRTGEKVFLECVQDMDHENMFWYRQDPGLGLRLIYFSYDVKMKEKGDIPEGYSVSREKKERFSLILESASTNQTSMYLCASSRQGVKNTEAFFGQGTRLTVV.

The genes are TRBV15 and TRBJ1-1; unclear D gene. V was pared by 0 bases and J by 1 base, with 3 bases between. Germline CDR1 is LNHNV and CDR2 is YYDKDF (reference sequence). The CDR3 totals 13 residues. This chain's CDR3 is CATSRDRNTEAFF. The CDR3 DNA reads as TGTGCCACCAGCAGAGACAGGAACACTGAAGCTTTCTTT.

This CDR3 reads CASNPISTDTQYF. The CDR3 DNA reads as TGTGCCAGCAATCCCATCAGCACAGATACGCAGTATTTT. This sequence joins TRBV12-3 or TRBV12-4 and TRBJ2-3; no clear D gene. Trimming removed 7 bases at V and 0 bases at J, with 8 bases between. The CDR3 consists of 13 residues.

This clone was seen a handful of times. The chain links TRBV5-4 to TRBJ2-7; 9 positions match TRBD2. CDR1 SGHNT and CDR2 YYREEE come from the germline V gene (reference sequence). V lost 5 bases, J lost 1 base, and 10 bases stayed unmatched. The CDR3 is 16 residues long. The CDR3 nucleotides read TGTGCCAGCAGTTATAGGGGGCGGGAGGGATCCTACGAGCAGTACGTC. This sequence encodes CASSYRGREGSYEQYV.

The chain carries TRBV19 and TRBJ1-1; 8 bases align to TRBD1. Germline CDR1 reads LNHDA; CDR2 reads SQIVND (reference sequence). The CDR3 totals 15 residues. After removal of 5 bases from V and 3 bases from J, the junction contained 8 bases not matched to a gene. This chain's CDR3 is CASSFATGADTEAFF. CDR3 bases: TGTGCCAGTAGTTTCGCGACAGGGGCCGACACTGAAGCTTTCTTT.

CDR3 sequence (DNA): TGTGCCAGCAGTCGGGAGTCATCTAAGGGGAATGAGCAGTTCTTC. Translating gives CASSRESSKGNEQFF. This chain uses TRBV2 with TRBJ2-1; TRBD2 might be the D (6 bases). Trimming cost V 5 bases and J 7 bases, with 18 bases left between them. The CDR3 totals 15 residues. Germline V gives CDR1 SNHLY, CDR2 FYNNEI.

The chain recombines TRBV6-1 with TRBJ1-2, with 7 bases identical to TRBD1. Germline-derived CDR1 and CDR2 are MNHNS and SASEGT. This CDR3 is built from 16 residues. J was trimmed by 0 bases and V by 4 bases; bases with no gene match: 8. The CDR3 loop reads CASSGRGRLSNYGYTF. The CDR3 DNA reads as TGTGCCAGCAGTGGAAGGGGGCGCTTGTCTAACTATGGCTACACCTTC.

The CDR3 DNA reads TGTGCCAGCACCCCGACGGGGAATGAGCAGTTCTTC. Residues: CASTPTGNEQFF. This sequence joins TRBV12-3 or TRBV12-4 and TRBJ2-1, with D possibly TRBD2 on 5 matching bases. V was clipped by 7 bases and J by 7 bases, with 11 bases between them. The length of the CDR3 is 12 residues.

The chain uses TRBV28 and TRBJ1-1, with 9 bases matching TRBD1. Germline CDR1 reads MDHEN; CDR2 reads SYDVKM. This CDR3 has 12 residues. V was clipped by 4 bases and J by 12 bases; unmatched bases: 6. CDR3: CASSYSGTGTFF. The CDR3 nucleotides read TGTGCCAGCAGTTATTCGGGGACAGGGACTTTCTTT. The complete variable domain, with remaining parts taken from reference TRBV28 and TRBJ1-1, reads DVKVTQSSRYLVKRTGEKVFLECVQDMDHENMFWYRQDPGLGLRLIYFSYDVKMKEKGDIPEGYSVSREKKERFSLILESASTNQTSMYLCASSYSGTGTFFGQGTRLTVV.

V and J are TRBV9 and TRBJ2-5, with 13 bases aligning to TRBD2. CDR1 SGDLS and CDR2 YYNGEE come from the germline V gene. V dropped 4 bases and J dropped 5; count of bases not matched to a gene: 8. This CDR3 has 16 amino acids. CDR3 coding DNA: TGTGCCAGCAGCCTAACTAGCGGGGGGGCCCTGGAGACCCAGTACTTC. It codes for CASSLTSGGALETQYF.

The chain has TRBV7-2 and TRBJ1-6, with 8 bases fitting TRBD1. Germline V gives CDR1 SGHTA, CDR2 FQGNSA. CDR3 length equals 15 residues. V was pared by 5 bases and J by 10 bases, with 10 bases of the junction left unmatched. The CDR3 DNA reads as TGTGCCAGCAGCCCATACAGGGGGAGCAACTCACCCCTCCACTTT. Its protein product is CASSPYRGSNSPLHF. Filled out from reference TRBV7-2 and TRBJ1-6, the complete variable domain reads GAGVSQSPSNKVTEKGKDVELRCDPISGHTALYWYRQSLGQGLEFLIYFQGNSAPDKSGLPSDRFSAERTGGSVSTLTIQRTQQEDSAVYLCASSPYRGSNSPLHFGNGTRLTVT.

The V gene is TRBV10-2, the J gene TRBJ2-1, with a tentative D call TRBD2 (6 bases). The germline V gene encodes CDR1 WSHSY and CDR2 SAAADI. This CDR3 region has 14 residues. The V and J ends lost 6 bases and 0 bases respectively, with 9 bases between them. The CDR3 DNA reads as TGCGCCAGCAGGCAGACTAGCTCCTACAATGAGCAGTTCTTC. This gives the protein CASRQTSSYNEQFF.

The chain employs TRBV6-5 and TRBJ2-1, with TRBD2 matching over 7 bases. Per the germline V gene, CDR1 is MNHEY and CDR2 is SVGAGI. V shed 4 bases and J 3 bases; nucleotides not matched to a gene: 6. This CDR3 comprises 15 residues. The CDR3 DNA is TGTGCCAGCAGTTTCTCTAGCGGAGGCTACAATGAGCAGTTCTTC. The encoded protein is CASSFSSGGYNEQFF.

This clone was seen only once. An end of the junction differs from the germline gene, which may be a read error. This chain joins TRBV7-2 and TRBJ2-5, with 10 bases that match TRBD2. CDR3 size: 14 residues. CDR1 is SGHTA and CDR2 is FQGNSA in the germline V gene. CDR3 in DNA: TGTGCCAGCAGCCTAGCGGGAGTAGGCGAGACCCAGTACTTC. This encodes CASSLAGVGETQYF.

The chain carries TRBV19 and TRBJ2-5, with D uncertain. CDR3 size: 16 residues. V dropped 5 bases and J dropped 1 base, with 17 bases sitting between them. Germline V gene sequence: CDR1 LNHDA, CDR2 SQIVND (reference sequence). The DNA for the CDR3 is TGTGCCAGTAGTGCCAGTAGCAACCTCCTCCAAGAGACCCAGTACTTC. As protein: CASSASSNLLQETQYF.